A selection of T cell receptor beta chains follows, all from one sample in a study of blood T cell repertoires in COVID-19. Data came from immunoSEQ multiplex PCR; TCRdb stores just in-frame clones and leaves some out. The sample lists 100,000 to 130,000 clones; roughly four fifths were seen once. The sample taken for sequencing was peripheral blood. The source of these receptors is a woman in her sixties or seventies with acute or convalescent COVID-19. Both conserved end residues are part of each CDR3. The order of the fields is V gene, D gene, clone size, J gene, CDR3 protein, CDR3 DNA. A D gene is named only where the DNA matches it firmly. The size of a clone is reported for some rows only, either as once, few or many, or as a class for expanded clones.

V: TRBV6-1; D: TRBD1; size: few; J: TRBJ1-3; CDR3: CASSGGQTLGSGNTIYF; DNA: TGTGCCAGCAGTGGGGGACAGACACTGGGCTCTGGAAACACCATATATTTT
V: TRBV2; D: TRBD1; size: .; J: TRBJ2-2; CDR3: CASRGQVLTGELFF; DNA: TGTGCCAGCAGGGGACAGGTTCTCACCGGGGAGCTGTTTTTT
V: TRBV27; D: TRBD2; size: .; J: TRBJ2-1; CDR3: CASTGLAGGSGEQFF; DNA: TGTGCCAGCACTGGACTAGCGGGAGGGTCAGGGGAGCAGTTCTTC
V: TRBV27; D: .; size: .; J: TRBJ1-6; CDR3: CASSVASNSPLHF; DNA: TGTGCCAGCAGCGTGGCCTCTAATTCACCCCTCCACTTT
V: TRBV4-1; D: .; size: few; J: TRBJ1-4; CDR3: CASSQVRGEKLFF; DNA: TGCGCCAGCAGCCAGGTTCGGGGTGAAAAACTGTTTTTT
V: TRBV6-5; D: .; size: many; J: TRBJ1-5; CDR3: CASSYARGNQPQHF; DNA: TGTGCCAGCAGTTACGCGAGAGGGAATCAGCCCCAGCATTTT
V: TRBV18; D: TRBD2; size: .; J: TRBJ2-7; CDR3: CASSPLPGGASYEQYF; DNA: TGTGCCAGCTCACCACTCCCGGGGGGAGCCTCCTACGAGCAGTACTTC
V: TRBV12-3/TRBV12-4; D: .; size: .; J: TRBJ1-2; CDR3: CASSLVRNYGYTF; DNA: TGTGCCAGCAGTTTGGTCAGAAACTATGGCTACACCTTC
V: TRBV7-2; D: .; size: .; J: TRBJ1-3; CDR3: CASSPDSSPGNTIYF; DNA: TGTGCCAGCAGCCCAGACAGTTCCCCTGGAAACACCATATATTTT
V: TRBV13; D: .; size: .; J: TRBJ1-2; CDR3: CASSTSGTIPRGYTF; DNA: TGTGCCAGCAGCACCTCCGGGACAATCCCTAGGGGCTACACCTTC
V: TRBV3-1/TRBV3-2; D: TRBD1; size: .; J: TRBJ2-2; CDR3: CASSFGQGWTGELFF; DNA: TGTGCCAGCAGCTTCGGACAGGGATGGACCGGGGAGCTGTTTTTT
V: TRBV7-2; D: TRBD1; size: few; J: TRBJ1-1; CDR3: CASSPQGGRDTEAFF; DNA: TGTGCCAGCAGCCCTCAGGGGGGCAGGGACACTGAAGCTTTCTTT
V: TRBV27; D: .; size: .; J: TRBJ2-2; CDR3: CASSFLPGELFF; DNA: TGTGCCAGCAGTTTCCTCCCGGGGGAGCTGTTTTTT